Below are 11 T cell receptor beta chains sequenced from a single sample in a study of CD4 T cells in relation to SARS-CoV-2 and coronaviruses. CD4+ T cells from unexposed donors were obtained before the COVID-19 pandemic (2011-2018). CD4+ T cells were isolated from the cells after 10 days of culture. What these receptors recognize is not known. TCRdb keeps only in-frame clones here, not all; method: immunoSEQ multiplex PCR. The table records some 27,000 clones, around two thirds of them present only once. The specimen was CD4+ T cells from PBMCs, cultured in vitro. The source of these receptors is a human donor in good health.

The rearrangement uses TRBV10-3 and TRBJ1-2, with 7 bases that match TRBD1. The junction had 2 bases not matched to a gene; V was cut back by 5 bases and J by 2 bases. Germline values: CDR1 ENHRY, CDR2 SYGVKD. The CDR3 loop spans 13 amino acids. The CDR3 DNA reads TGTGCCATCAGTCCGGACAGGAACTATGGCTACACCTTC. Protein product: CAISPDRNYGYTF.

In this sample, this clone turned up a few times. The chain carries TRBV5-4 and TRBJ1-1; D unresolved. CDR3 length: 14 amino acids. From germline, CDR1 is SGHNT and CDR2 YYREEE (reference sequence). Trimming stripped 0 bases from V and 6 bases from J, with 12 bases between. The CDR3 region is CASSLARLGAEAFF. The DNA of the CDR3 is TGTGCCAGCAGCTTGGCCCGTTTGGGCGCTGAAGCTTTCTTT.

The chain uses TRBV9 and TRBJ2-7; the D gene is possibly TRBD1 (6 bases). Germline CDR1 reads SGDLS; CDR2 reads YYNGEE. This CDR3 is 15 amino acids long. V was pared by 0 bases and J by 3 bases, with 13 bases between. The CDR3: CASSVENTGFYEQYF. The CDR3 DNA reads TGTGCCAGCAGCGTAGAAAATACAGGGTTCTACGAGCAGTACTTC.

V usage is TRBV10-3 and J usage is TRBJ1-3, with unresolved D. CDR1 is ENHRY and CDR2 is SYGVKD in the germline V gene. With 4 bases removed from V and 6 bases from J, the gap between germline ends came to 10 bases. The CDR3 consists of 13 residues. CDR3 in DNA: TGTGCCATCAGTGGGGCCGACTTAAACACCATATATTTT. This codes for CAISGADLNTIYF.

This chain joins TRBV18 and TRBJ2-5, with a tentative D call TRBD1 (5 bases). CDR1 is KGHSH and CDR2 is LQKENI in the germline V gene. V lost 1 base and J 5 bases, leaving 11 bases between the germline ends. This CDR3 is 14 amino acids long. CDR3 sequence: CASSPRGNGETQYF. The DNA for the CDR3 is TGTGCCAGCTCACCACGGGGCAACGGGGAGACCCAGTACTTC.

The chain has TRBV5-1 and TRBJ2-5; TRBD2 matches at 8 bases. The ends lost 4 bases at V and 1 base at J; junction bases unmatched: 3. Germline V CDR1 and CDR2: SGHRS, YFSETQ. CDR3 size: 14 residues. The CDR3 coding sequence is TGCGCCAGCAGCCCGGGGACTAGCCAAGAGACCCAGTACTTC. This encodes CASSPGTSQETQYF.

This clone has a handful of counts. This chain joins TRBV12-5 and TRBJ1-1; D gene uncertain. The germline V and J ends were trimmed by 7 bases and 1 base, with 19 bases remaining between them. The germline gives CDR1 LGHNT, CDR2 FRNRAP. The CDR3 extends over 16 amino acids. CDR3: CASAIGFPSGNTEAFF. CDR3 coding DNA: TGTGCTAGTGCCATTGGTTTCCCCTCGGGGAACACTGAAGCTTTCTTT.

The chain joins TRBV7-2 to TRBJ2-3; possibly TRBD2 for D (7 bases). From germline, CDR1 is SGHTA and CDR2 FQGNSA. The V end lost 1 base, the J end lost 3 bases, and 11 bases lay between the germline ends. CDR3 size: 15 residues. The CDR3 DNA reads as TGTGCCAGCAGCTTAGAGGGGGGGCTTACAGATACGCAGTATTTT. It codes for CASSLEGGLTDTQYF.

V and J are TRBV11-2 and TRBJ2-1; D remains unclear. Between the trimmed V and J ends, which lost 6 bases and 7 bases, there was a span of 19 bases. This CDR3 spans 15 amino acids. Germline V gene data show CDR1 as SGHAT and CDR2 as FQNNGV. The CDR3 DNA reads TGTGCCAGCAGATCAACCCCGGACGTTAGGAATGAGCAGTTCTTC. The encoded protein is CASRSTPDVRNEQFF.

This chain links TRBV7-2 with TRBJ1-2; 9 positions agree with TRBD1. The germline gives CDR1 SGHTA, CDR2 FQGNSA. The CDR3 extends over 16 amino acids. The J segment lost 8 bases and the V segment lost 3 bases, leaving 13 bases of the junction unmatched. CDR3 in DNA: TGTGCCAGCAGCTTGGGTCCACAGGGGGCTGTCGGAGGCTACACCTTC. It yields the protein CASSLGPQGAVGGYTF.

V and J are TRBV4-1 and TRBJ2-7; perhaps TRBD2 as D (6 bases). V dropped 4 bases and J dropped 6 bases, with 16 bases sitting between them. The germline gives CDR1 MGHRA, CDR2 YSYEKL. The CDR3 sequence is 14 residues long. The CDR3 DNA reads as TGCGCCAGCAGCCCTGACACCCGGCGGGGCGAGCAGTACTTC. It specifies CASSPDTRRGEQYF.